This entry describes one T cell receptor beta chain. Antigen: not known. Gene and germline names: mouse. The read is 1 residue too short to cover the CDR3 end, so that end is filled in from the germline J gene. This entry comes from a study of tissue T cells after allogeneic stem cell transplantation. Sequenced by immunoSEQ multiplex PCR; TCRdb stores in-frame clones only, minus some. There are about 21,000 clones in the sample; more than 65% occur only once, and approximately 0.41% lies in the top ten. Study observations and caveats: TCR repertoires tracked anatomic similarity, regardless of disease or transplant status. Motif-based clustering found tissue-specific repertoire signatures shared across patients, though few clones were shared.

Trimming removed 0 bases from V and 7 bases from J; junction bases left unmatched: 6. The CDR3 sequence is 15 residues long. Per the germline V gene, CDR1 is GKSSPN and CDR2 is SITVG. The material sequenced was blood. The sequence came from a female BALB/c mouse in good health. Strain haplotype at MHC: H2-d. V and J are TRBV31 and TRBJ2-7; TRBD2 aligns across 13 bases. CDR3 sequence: CAWSLVGLGGREQYF. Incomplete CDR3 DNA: TGTGCCTGGAGTCTAGTAGGACTGGGGGGGCGAGAACAGTAC.